These 27 T cell receptor beta chains share one sample of origin, sequenced in a study of T cell responses to AZD1222 COVID-19 vaccine. Using immunoSEQ multiplex PCR, the repertoire was profiled, and TCRdb retains in-frame clones only, with some absent. The table lists some 100,000 clones, about 93% of them singletons, with over 1.5% in the top ten. This specimen was peripheral blood, taken on day 0 of AZD1222 vaccination. Receptor source: an adult in good health.

By share, this clone counts as medium-sized (0.01 to 0.1%). The chain has TRBV7-3 and TRBJ2-7; D is uncertain. Germline values: CDR1 SGHTA, CDR2 FQGTGA. Between the trimmed V and J ends, which lost 5 bases and 2 bases, there was a span of 13 bases. The CDR3 runs 14 residues. The CDR3 DNA sequence: TGTGCCAGCAGCCGTGGTGGAGACACCTACGAGCAGTACTTC. Its protein is CASSRGGDTYEQYF.

The chain is built from TRBV21-1 and TRBJ1-2. TRBV21-1 is a recognized pseudogene. The CDR3 totals 15 residues. CDR3 sequence reads: CASSKGRPANYGYTF. As DNA, the CDR3 is TGTGCCAGCAGCAAAGGAAGGCCAGCTAACTATGGCTACACCTTC.

This clone came up once. V usage is TRBV19 and J usage is TRBJ2-1; 12 nucleotides match TRBD2. Germline trimming cut 6 bases from V and 8 bases from J; bases unmatched to any gene: 8. Germline V CDR1 and CDR2: LNHDA, SQIVND (reference sequence). This CDR3 contains 15 residues. The CDR3 DNA reads as TGTGCCAGTAGAACAGTTCTAGCGGGAGGGCATGAGCAGTTCTTC. Encoded protein: CASRTVLAGGHEQFF.

This clone was counted a few times. V and J are TRBV9 and TRBJ1-6; a possible D gene is TRBD1 (5 bases). The CDR3 has 14 residues. Looked up from germline, CDR1 is SGDLS and CDR2 is YYNGEE. The germline V and J ends were trimmed by 0 bases and 7 bases, with 8 bases remaining between them. CDR3 in DNA: TGTGCCAGCAGCGTAGCAGGGTTCAATTCACCCCTCCACTTT. Protein product: CASSVAGFNSPLHF.

The CDR3 sequence: CASSFNRVNTEAFF. The CDR3 DNA reads TGTGCCAGCAGTTTTAACAGGGTGAACACTGAAGCTTTCTTT. The chain joins TRBV27 to TRBJ1-1; D perhaps matches TRBD1 (6 bases). V lost 3 bases, J lost 0 bases, and 8 bases lay in between. This CDR3 contains 14 residues. Germline V gives CDR1 MNHEY, CDR2 SMNVEV (reference sequence).

This clone came up a few times. CDR3 protein: CASSLRARWGVSGTEAFF. The CDR3 region has the DNA TGTGCCAGCAGCTTAAGGGCTCGGTGGGGGGTAAGTGGCACTGAAGCTTTCTTT. This sequence joins TRBV11-2 and TRBJ1-1, with a weak D call TRBD1 (5 bases). The CDR3 loop spans 18 amino acids. V lost 2 bases and J lost 4, with 23 bases in between. Per germline, CDR1 SGHAT and CDR2 FQNNGV.

The genes are TRBV28 and TRBJ1-4; tentative D call: TRBD1 (5 bases). CDR1 and CDR2 from the germline V gene are MDHEN and SYDVKM. This CDR3 is 15 amino acids long. V shed 3 bases and J shed 3 bases, with 11 bases lying between them. CDR3 loop: CASSLVGTSNEKLFF. DNA for the CDR3: TGTGCCAGCAGTTTGGTGGGGACGTCTAATGAAAAACTGTTTTTT. Supplemented by reference TRBV28 and TRBJ1-4, the full variable domain reads DVKVTQSSRYLVKRTGEKVFLECVQDMDHENMFWYRQDPGLGLRLIYFSYDVKMKEKGDIPEGYSVSREKKERFSLILESASTNQTSMYLCASSLVGTSNEKLFFGSGTQLSVL.

The chain carries TRBV2 and TRBJ2-7, with TRBD1 matching 9 bases. From germline, CDR1 is SNHLY and CDR2 FYNNEI. The ends lost 7 bases at V and 6 bases at J; junction bases unmatched: 7. The CDR3 is made up of 13 amino acids. The CDR3 sequence: CASTSDRGGEQYF. DNA of the CDR3: TGTGCCAGCACGTCGGACAGGGGAGGCGAGCAGTACTTC. The whole variable domain, remainder taken from reference TRBV2 and TRBJ2-7, is EPEVTQTPSHQVTQMGQEVILRCVPISNHLYFYWYRQILGQKVEFLVSFYNNEISEKSEIFDDQFSVERPDGSNFTLKIRSTKLEDSAMYFCASTSDRGGEQYFGPGTRLTVT.

The chain carries TRBV10-3 and TRBJ1-2, with D uncertain. Trimming took 3 bases from V and 5 from J, leaving 10 bases between them. The CDR3 consists of 13 residues. The germline gives CDR1 ENHRY, CDR2 SYGVKD. The CDR3 coding sequence is TGTGCCATCAGTGACCCAACAGATTATGGCTACACCTTC. Its translation: CAISDPTDYGYTF.

The CDR3 DNA follows: TGTGCCAGCAGTCGCACACCCCTGGGGAACACTGAAGCTTTCTTT. This gives the protein CASSRTPLGNTEAFF. V gene TRBV28 combines with J gene TRBJ1-1; the D is unclear. This CDR3 has 15 residues. Trimming took 5 bases from V and 1 from J, leaving 14 bases between them. CDR1 is MDHEN, CDR2 SYDVKM, per germline.

The sample holds one count of this clone. This sequence joins TRBV28 and TRBJ1-1; a possible D gene is TRBD1 (5 bases). Germline lookup yields CDR1 MDHEN and CDR2 SYDVKM. The CDR3 covers 12 residues. V was clipped by 10 bases and J by 1 base, with 10 bases between them. As DNA, the CDR3 is TGTGCCATCGTCGACAGGAACACTGAAGCTTTCTTT. Residues: CAIVDRNTEAFF. Full variable domain (rest looked up from reference TRBV28 and TRBJ1-1): DVKVTQSSRYLVKRTGEKVFLECVQDMDHENMFWYRQDPGLGLRLIYFSYDVKMKEKGDIPEGYSVSREKKERFSLILESASTNQTSMYLCAIVDRNTEAFFGQGTRLTVV.

The genes are TRBV5-1 and TRBJ1-2, with TRBD1 matching 8 bases. The CDR3 runs 15 residues. The J segment lost 2 bases and the V segment lost 4 bases, leaving 7 bases of the junction unmatched. Germline CDR1 and CDR2: SGHRS and YFSETQ. CDR3 region: CASSDGGQGNYGYTF. The CDR3 nucleotides read TGCGCCAGCAGCGACGGTGGACAGGGAAACTATGGCTACACCTTC.

The chain couples TRBV5-8 to TRBJ1-2; TRBD1 matches 11 bases. After removal of 5 bases from V and 4 bases from J, the junction contained 7 bases not matched to a gene. CDR3 length: 15 amino acids. Germline-derived CDR1 and CDR2 are SGHTS and YDEGEE. The CDR3 spells CASSHGQGAFYGYTF. DNA of the CDR3: TGTGCCAGCAGTCACGGACAGGGGGCGTTCTATGGCTACACCTTC. Supplemented by reference TRBV5-8 and TRBJ1-2, the full variable domain reads EAGVTQSPTHLIKTRGQQATLRCSPISGHTSVYWYQQALGLGLQFLLWYDEGEERNRGNFPPRFSGRQFPNYSSELNVNALELEDSALYLCASSHGQGAFYGYTFGSGTRLTVV.

This clone was observed once. The rearrangement uses TRBV5-4 and TRBJ2-7; no clear D. Trimming left V 6 bases short and J 6 bases short, with 10 bases between. CDR1 and CDR2 from the germline V gene are SGHNT and YYREEE (reference sequence). This CDR3 has 11 residues. In nucleotides, the CDR3 is TGTGCCAGCACCAAGGGTGGCGAGCAGTACTTC. It specifies CASTKGGEQYF.

The gene calls are TRBV5-1 and TRBJ1-1, with no clear D. This CDR3 has 13 residues. In germline, CDR1 is SGHRS, CDR2 YFSETQ. Trimming left V 0 bases short and J 2 bases short, with 5 bases between. Here the CDR3 reads CASSLGSNTEAFF. CDR3 nucleotide sequence: TGCGCCAGCAGCTTGGGGAGTAACACTGAAGCTTTCTTT. The full variable domain, its missing parts supplied by reference TRBV5-1 and TRBJ1-1, is KAGVTQTPRYLIKTRGQQVTLSCSPISGHRSVSWYQQTPGQGLQFLFEYFSETQRNKGNFPGRFSGRQFSNSRSEMNVSTLELGDSALYLCASSLGSNTEAFFGQGTRLTVV.

The CDR3 nucleotides are TGTGCCAGCAGTAAAGACAGGGGGTCGAGCTCCTACGAGCAGTACTTC. This codes for CASSKDRGSSSYEQYF. The chain combines TRBV6-1 with TRBJ2-7; the match to TRBD1 covers 9 bases. Germline CDR1 MNHNS, CDR2 SASEGT. V shed 5 bases and J 0 bases; nucleotides not matched to a gene: 8. The CDR3 runs to 16 residues.

This chain links TRBV25-1 with TRBJ2-3, with 7 bases matching TRBD2. The CDR3 totals 15 residues. Germline CDR1 MGHDK, CDR2 SYGVNS. Unmatched junction bases numbered 6, after V lost 2 bases and J lost 4 bases. The CDR3 DNA follows: TGTGCCAGCAGTGAAGCGGGAGTGGGGCCAGATACGCAGTATTTT. Translation: CASSEAGVGPDTQYF.

The chain combines TRBV18 with TRBJ1-1; D is unclear. The CDR3 runs to 16 residues. The germline V gene has CDR1 KGHSH and CDR2 LQKENI. V was shortened by 8 bases and J by 0 bases, with 19 bases between the two germline ends. CDR3 nucleotide sequence: TGTGCCAGCCCCCTTACGATATCCCCCATGAACACTGAAGCTTTCTTT. Translation gives CASPLTISPMNTEAFF.

The DNA of the CDR3 is TGTGCCAGCAGCGTAGCTCGGGAGACCCCGACCTACGAGCAGTACTTC. Amino acid sequence: CASSVARETPTYEQYF. V gene TRBV9 combines with J gene TRBJ2-7; perhaps TRBD2 as D (6 bases). Trimming cost V 0 bases and J 2 bases, with 15 bases left between them. Germline CDR1 reads SGDLS; CDR2 reads YYNGEE. This CDR3 contains 16 residues.

V is TRBV4-2 and J is TRBJ1-2; D call uncertain. The CDR3 is 12 residues long. Per germline, CDR1 LGHNA and CDR2 YNFKEQ. Trimming shortened V by 7 bases and J by 1 base, and 7 bases separated the two germline ends. This CDR3 is CASNLGNYGYTF. CDR3 nucleotides: TGTGCCAGCAATTTGGGTAACTATGGCTACACCTTC.

The chain employs TRBV19 and TRBJ2-7; 8 nucleotides match TRBD1. CDR1 is LNHDA, CDR2 SQIVND, per germline (reference sequence). The CDR3 has 14 residues. With 3 bases clipped from V and 2 bases from J, the junction kept 3 bases outside the gene matches. In DNA form, the CDR3 reads TGTGCCAGTAGTATTGACAGGGGACCCTACGAGCAGTACTTC. This sequence encodes CASSIDRGPYEQYF.

This chain links TRBV28 with TRBJ2-1; a weak D match, TRBD2 (6 bases). Trimming took off 3 bases at V and 7 bases at J, with 13 bases between the two ends. Germline V lookup: CDR1 MDHEN, CDR2 SYDVKM. The CDR3 spans 14 residues. CDR3: CASSFIGGENEQFF. CDR3 in DNA: TGTGCCAGCAGTTTTATCGGGGGAGAGAATGAGCAGTTCTTC.

The chain is built from TRBV11-3 and TRBJ2-2; the D gene is possibly TRBD2 (6 bases). V gave up 4 bases and J gave up 5 bases, with 23 bases separating them. Germline CDR1 is SGHNT and CDR2 is YENEEA. The CDR3 spans 18 residues. The CDR3 here is CASSSVTSLTVGTGELFF. CDR3 sequence (DNA): TGTGCCAGCAGCTCCGTGACTAGTCTCACGGTTGGGACCGGGGAGCTGTTTTTT. Complete variable domain (other parts from reference TRBV11-3 and TRBJ2-2): EAGVVQSPRYKIIEKKQPVAFWCNPISGHNTLYWYLQNLGQGPELLIRYENEEAVDDSQLPKDRFSAERLKGVDSTLKIQPAELGDSAVYLCASSSVTSLTVGTGELFFGEGSRLTVL.

V and J are TRBV6-1 and TRBJ2-1; 11 bases map to TRBD2. Losses at the gene ends were 2 bases for V and 6 bases for J; bases not matched to a gene: 6. The CDR3 contains 16 residues. In germline, CDR1 is MNHNS, CDR2 SASEGT. The CDR3 reads CASSELAGGEGNEQFF. CDR3 bases: TGTGCCAGCAGTGAACTAGCGGGAGGCGAGGGCAATGAGCAGTTCTTC.

As regards this clone: The sample carries other DNA sequences with the same CDR3. V gene TRBV5-1 combines with J gene TRBJ1-1; D is possibly TRBD1 (6 bases). Germline CDR1 reads SGHRS; CDR2 reads YFSETQ. V gave up 0 bases and J gave up 11 bases, with 17 bases separating them. This CDR3 is 14 amino acids long. The CDR3 protein is CASSLGGGPGQAFF. CDR3 DNA sequence: TGCGCCAGCAGCTTGGGAGGGGGGCCCGGGCAGGCTTTCTTT.

This rearrangement joins TRBV11-2 to TRBJ2-7; 9 bases match TRBD2. CDR3 length equals 12 residues. In germline, CDR1 is SGHAT, CDR2 FQNNGV. V dropped 6 bases and J dropped 3; count of bases not matched to a gene: 0. CDR3 bases: TGTGCCAGCAGGCGGGAGGGCTACGAGCAGTACTTC. Translation gives CASRREGYEQYF. Combining the CDR3 with reference TRBV11-2 and TRBJ2-7 gives the whole variable domain EAGVAQSPRYKIIEKRQSVAFWCNPISGHATLYWYQQILGQGPKLLIQFQNNGVVDDSQLPKDRFSAERLKGVDSTLKIQPAKLEDSAVYLCASRREGYEQYFGPGTRLTVT.

This clone was seen only once. The chain recombines TRBV19 with TRBJ1-3; D perhaps matches TRBD1 (6 bases). V was cut by 6 bases and J by 3 bases, with 27 bases left in between. From germline, CDR1 is LNHDA and CDR2 SQIVND (reference sequence). The CDR3 has 19 amino acids. CDR3 DNA: TGTGCCAGTAGCACCGGGCCGAAGAACAGGGATACCTATGGAAACACCATATATTTT. It is translated as CASSTGPKNRDTYGNTIYF. The full variable domain, its missing parts supplied by reference TRBV19 and TRBJ1-3, is DGGITQSPKYLFRKEGQNVTLSCEQNLNHDAMYWYRQDPGQGLRLIYYSQIVNDFQKGDIAEGYSVSREKKESFPLTVTSAQKNPTAFYLCASSTGPKNRDTYGNTIYFGEGSWLTVV.